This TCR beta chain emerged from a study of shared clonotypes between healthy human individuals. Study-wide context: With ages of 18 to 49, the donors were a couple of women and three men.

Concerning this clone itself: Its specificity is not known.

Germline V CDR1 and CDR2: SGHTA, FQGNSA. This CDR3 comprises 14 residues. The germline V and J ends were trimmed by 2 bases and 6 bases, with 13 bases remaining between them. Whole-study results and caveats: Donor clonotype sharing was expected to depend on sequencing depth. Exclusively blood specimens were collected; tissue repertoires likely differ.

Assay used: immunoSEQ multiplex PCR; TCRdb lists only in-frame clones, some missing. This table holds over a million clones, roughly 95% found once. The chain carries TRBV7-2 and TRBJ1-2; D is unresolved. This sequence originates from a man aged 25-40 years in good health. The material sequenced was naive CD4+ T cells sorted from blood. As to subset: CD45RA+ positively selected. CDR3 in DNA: TGTGCCAGCAGCTTAATTAGTTGGGGTGATGGCTACACCTTC. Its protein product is CASSLISWGDGYTF.